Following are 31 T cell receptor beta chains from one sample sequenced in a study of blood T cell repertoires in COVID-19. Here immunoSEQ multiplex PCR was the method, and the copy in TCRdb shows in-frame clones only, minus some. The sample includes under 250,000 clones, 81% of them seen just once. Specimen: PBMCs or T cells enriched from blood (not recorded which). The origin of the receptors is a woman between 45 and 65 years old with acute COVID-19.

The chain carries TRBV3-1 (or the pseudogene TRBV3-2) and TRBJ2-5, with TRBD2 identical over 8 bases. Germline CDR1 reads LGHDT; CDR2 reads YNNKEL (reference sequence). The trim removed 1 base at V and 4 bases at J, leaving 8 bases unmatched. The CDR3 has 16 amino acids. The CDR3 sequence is CASSQGVAGLGETQYF. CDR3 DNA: TGTGCCAGCAGCCAAGGGGTAGCGGGGTTGGGAGAGACCCAGTACTTC.

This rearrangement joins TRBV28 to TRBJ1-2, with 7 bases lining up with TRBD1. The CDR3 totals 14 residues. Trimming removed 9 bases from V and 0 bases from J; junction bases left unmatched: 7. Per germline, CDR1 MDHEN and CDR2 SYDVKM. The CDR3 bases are TGTGCCAGTATGGACAGGCGCACTAACTATGGCTACACCTTC. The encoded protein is CASMDRRTNYGYTF.

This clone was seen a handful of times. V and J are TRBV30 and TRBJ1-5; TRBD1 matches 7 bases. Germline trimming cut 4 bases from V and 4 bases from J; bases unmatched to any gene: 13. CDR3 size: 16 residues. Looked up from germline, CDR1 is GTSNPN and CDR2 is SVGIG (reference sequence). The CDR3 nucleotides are TGTGCCTGGACATACGGGGGACAGAGAGGAAATCAGCCCCAGCATTTT. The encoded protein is CAWTYGGQRGNQPQHF.

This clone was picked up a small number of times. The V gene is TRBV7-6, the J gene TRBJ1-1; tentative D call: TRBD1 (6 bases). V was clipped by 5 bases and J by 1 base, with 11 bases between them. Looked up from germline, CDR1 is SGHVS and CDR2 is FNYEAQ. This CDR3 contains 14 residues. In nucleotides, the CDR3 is TGTGCCAGCAGCCGACTGGGACAGAACACTGAAGCTTTCTTT. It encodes CASSRLGQNTEAFF.

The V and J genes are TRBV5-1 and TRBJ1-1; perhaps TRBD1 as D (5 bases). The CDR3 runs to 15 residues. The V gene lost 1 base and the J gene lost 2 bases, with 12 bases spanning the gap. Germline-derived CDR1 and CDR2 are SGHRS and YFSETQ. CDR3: CASSLRGQRNTEAFF. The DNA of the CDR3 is TGCGCCAGCAGCTTGAGGGGCCAGAGAAACACTGAAGCTTTCTTT.

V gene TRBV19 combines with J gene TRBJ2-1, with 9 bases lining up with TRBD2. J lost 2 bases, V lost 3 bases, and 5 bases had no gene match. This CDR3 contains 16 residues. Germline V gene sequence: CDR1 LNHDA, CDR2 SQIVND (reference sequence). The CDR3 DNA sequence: TGTGCCAGTAGTATCACTAGCGGGCATCCCTACAATGAGCAGTTCTTC. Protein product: CASSITSGHPYNEQFF.

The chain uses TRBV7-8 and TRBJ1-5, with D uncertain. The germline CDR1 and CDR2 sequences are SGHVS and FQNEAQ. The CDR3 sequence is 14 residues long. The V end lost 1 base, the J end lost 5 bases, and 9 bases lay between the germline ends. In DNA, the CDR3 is TGTGCCAGCAGCTTAGTAGAATTTCATCAGCCCCAGCATTTT. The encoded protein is CASSLVEFHQPQHF.

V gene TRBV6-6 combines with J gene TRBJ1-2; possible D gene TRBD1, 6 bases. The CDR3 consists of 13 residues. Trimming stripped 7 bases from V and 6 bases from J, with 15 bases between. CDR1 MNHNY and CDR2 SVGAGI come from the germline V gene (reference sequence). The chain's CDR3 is CASTIWGGDGYTF. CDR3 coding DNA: TGTGCCAGCACCATATGGGGGGGCGATGGCTACACCTTC.

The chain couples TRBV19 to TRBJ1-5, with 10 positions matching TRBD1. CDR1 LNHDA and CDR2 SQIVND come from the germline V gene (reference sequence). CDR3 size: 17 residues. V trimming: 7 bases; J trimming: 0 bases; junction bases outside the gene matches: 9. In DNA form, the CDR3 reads TGTGCCAGTACCCCCCGGGACAGGGGCGATAGCAATCAGCCCCAGCATTTT. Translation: CASTPRDRGDSNQPQHF.

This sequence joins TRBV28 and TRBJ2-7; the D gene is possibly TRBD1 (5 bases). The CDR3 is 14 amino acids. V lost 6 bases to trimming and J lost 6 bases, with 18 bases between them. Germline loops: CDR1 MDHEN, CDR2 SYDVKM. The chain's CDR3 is CASSTGMVLGEQYF. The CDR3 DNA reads TGTGCCAGCAGCACAGGAATGGTTCTGGGCGAGCAGTACTTC.

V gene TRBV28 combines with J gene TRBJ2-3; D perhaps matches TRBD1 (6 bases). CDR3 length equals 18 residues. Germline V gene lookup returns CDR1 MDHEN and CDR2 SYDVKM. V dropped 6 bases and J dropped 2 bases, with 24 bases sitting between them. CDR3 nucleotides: TGTGCCAGCAGCAACCTTCATACGACGGGACATATCACAGATACGCAGTATTTT. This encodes CASSNLHTTGHITDTQYF.

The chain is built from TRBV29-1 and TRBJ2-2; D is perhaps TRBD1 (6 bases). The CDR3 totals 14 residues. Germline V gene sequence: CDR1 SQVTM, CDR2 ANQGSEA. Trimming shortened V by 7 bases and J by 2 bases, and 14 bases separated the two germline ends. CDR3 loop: CSARGIRNTGELFF. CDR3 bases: TGCAGCGCTAGGGGGATCAGAAACACCGGGGAGCTGTTTTTT.

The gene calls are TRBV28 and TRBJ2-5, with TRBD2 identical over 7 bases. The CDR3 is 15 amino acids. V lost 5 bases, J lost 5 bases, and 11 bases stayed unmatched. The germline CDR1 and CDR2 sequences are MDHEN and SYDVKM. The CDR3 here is CASSRGGRQSETQYF. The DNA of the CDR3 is TGTGCCAGCAGTCGGGGCGGGAGACAATCGGAGACCCAGTACTTC.

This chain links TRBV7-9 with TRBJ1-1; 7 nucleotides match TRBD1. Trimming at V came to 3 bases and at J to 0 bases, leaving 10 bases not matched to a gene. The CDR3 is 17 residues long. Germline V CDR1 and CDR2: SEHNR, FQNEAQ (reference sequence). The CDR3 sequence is CASSLVITGTVNTEAFF. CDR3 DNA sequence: TGTGCCAGCAGCTTGGTGATTACCGGGACAGTGAACACTGAAGCTTTCTTT. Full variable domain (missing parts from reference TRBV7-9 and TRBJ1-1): DTGVSQNPRHKITKRGQNVTFRCDPISEHNRLYWYRQTLGQGPEFLTYFQNEAQLEKSRLLSDRFSAERPKGSFSTLEIQRTEQGDSAMYLCASSLVITGTVNTEAFFGQGTRLTVV.

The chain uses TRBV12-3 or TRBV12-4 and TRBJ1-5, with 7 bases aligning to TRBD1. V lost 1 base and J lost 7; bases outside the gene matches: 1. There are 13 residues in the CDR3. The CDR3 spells CASSLGDRQPQHF. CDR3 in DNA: TGTGCCAGCAGTTTAGGGGACAGACAGCCCCAGCATTTT.

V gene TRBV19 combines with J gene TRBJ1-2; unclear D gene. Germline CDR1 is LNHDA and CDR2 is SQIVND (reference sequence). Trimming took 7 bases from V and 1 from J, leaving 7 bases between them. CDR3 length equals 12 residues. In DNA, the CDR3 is TGTGCCAGTAACAGCCTTAACTATGGCTACACCTTC. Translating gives CASNSLNYGYTF. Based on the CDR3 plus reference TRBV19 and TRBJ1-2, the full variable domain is DGGITQSPKYLFRKEGQNVTLSCEQNLNHDAMYWYRQDPGQGLRLIYYSQIVNDFQKGDIAEGYSVSREKKESFPLTVTSAQKNPTAFYLCASNSLNYGYTFGSGTRLTVV.

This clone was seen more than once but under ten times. This chain's CDR3 is CASSRDSKSYYSPLHF. The CDR3 coding sequence is TGTGCCAGCAGCCGAGACAGTAAAAGTTACTATTCACCCCTCCACTTT. V gene TRBV5-8 combines with J gene TRBJ1-6; TRBD1 is a possible D gene (5 bases). CDR3 length: 16 residues. Germline values: CDR1 SGHTS, CDR2 YDEGEE. V was clipped by 4 bases and J by 8 bases, with 19 bases between them.

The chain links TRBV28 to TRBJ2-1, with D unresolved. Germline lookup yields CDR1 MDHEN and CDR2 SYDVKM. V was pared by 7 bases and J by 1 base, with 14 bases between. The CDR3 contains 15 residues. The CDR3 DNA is TGTGCCAGCATTTCGGGTTTTACGTCCTACAATGAGCAGTTCTTC. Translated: CASISGFTSYNEQFF.

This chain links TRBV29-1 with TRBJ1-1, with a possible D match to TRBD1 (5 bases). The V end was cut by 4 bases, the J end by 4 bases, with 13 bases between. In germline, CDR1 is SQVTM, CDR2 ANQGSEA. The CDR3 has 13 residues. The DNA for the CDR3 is TGCAGCGTTGGTAAGGGGTTCGGCACTGAAGCTTTCTTT. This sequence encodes CSVGKGFGTEAFF.

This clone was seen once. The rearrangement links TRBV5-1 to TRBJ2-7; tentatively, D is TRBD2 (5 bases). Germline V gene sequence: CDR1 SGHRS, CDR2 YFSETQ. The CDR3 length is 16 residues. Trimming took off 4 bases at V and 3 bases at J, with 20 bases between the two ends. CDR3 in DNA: TGCGCCAGCAGCCCCCGCTTGGGAGCCTTTAACTACGAGCAGTACTTC. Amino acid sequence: CASSPRLGAFNYEQYF. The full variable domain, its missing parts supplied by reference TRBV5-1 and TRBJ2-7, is KAGVTQTPRYLIKTRGQQVTLSCSPISGHRSVSWYQQTPGQGLQFLFEYFSETQRNKGNFPGRFSGRQFSNSRSEMNVSTLELGDSALYLCASSPRLGAFNYEQYFGPGTRLTVT.

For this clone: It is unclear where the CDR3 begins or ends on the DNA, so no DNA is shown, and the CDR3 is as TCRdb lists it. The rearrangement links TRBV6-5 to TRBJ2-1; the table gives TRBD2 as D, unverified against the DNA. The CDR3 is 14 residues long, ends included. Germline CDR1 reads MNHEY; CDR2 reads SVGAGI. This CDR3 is CASSSSGGPYEQFF.

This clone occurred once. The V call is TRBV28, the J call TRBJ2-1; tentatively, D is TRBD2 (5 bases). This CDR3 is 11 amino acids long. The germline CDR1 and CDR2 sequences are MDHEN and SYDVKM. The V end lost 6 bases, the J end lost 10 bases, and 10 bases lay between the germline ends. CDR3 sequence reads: CASRPEREQFF. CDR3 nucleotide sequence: TGTGCCAGCAGGCCCGAGCGGGAGCAGTTCTTC.

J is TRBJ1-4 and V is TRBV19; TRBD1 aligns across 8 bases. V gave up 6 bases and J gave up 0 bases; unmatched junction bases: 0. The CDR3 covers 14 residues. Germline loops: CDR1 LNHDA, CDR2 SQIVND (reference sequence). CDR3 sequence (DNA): TGTGCCAGTAGGACAGGGGCAACTAATGAAAAACTGTTTTTT. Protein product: CASRTGATNEKLFF.

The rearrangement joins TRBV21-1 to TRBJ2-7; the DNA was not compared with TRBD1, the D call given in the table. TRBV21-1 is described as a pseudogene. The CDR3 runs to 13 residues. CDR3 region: CDDRDQSSYEQYF. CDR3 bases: TGTGACGACAGGGATCAAAGCTCCTACGAGCAGTACTTC.

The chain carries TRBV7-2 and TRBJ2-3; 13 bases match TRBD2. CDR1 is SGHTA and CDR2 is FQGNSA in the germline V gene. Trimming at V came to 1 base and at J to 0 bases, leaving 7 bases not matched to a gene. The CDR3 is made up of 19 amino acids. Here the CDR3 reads CASSLGTSGSIFSTDTQYF. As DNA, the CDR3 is TGTGCCAGCAGCTTAGGGACTAGCGGGAGCATATTTAGCACAGATACGCAGTATTTT.

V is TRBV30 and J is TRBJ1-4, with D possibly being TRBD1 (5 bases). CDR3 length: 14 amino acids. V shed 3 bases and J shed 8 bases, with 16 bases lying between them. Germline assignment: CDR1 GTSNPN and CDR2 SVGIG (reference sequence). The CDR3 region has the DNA TGTGCCTGGAGGCCAGGGTTAGTCCGGGAAAAACTGTTTTTT. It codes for CAWRPGLVREKLFF.

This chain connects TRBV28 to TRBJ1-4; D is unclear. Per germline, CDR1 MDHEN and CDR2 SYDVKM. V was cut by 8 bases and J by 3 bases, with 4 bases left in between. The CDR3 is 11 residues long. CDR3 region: CASQANEKLFF. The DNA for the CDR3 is TGTGCCAGCCAGGCTAATGAAAAACTGTTTTTT. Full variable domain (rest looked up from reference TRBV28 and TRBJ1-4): DVKVTQSSRYLVKRTGEKVFLECVQDMDHENMFWYRQDPGLGLRLIYFSYDVKMKEKGDIPEGYSVSREKKERFSLILESASTNQTSMYLCASQANEKLFFGSGTQLSVL.

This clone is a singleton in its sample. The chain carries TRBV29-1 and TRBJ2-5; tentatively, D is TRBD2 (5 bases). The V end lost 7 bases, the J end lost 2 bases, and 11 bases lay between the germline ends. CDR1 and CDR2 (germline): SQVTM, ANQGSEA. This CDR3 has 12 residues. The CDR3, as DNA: TGCAGCGGGACCCCGGGGCAAGAGACCCAGTACTTC. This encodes CSGTPGQETQYF.

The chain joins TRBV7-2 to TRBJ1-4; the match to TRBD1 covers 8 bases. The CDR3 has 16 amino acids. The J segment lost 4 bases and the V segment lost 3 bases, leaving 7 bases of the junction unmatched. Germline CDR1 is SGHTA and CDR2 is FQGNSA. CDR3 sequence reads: CASSFYGDRINEKLFF. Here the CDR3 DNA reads TGTGCCAGCAGCTTTTATGGGGACAGGATTAATGAAAAACTGTTTTTT.

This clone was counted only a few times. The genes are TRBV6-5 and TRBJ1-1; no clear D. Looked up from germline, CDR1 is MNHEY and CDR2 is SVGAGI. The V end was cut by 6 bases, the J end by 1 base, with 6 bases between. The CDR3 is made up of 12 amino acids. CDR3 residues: CASSERNTEAFF. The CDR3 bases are TGTGCCAGCAGCGAGCGGAACACTGAAGCTTTCTTT.

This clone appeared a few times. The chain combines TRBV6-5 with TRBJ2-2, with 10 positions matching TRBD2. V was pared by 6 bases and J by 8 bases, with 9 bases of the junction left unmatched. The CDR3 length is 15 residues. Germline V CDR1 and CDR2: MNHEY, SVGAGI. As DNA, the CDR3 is TGTGCCAGCAGGCCAGCGGGAGGGCCCGCAGGGGAGCTGTTTTTT. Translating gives CASRPAGGPAGELFF.